The source of this TCR beta chain is a study of T cells in Graves' hyperthyroidism and ophthalmopathy. RNA transcripts served as the template for amplifying TCR beta CDR3 regions. HTBI primers were used for first-round RT-PCR of the TCR CDR3. TCRdb independently ran MiXCR on the multiplex PCR reads; one entry per CDR3 protein. The data hold 200,000 to 300,000 distinct CDR3 sequences, with over 20% observed a single time. Source material for PBMCs was roughly 10 ml fresh peripheral blood. The sample holds many counts of this clonotype. Its specificity is unknown. The V gene's germline CDR1 is SGHDN and CDR2 FVKESK. The CDR3 runs to 15 residues. V trimming: 6 bases; J trimming: 5 bases; junction bases outside the gene matches: 11. Study-wide results and limits: The model's output predicted ophthalmopathy at a median of roughly 6.9 months prior to onset. Blood also contained most expanded thyroid clonotypes above 0.001.

The V call is TRBV14, the J call TRBJ1-1; 8 bases align to TRBD1. This TCR derives from a woman in her thirties or forties with Graves' ophthalmopathy. Input material: blood. The CDR3 region has the DNA TGTGCCAGCAGTCTTATCAGGGGGCTATGGACTGAAGCTTTCTTT. As protein: CASSLIRGLWTEAFF. Full variable domain (outside the CDR3, taken from reference TRBV14 and TRBJ1-1): EAGVTQFPSHSVIEKGQTVTLRCDPISGHDNLYWYRRVMGKEIKFLLHFVKESKQDESGMPNNRFLAERTGGTYSTLKVQPAELEDSGVYFCASSLIRGLWTEAFFGQGTRLTVV.